This TCR beta chain was captured in a study of cytomegalovirus exposure and HLA in healthy donors (dated by TCRdb to about 2017). Notes on the research overall: In an earlier analysis of 450 to 750 of the donors, under 300 Gb of sequence data and approximately 100 million unique TCR beta sequences from roughly 190 million T cells were reported. An earlier analysis of several hundred of the donors applied high-throughput TCR beta sequencing to assess whether each TCR beta V gene segment acted as functional or pseudogenic. A handful of DR-DQ haplotypes were treated as single units for association and clustering because of strong linkage in the cohort. Along with the approximately 670-subject first cohort, a separate validation cohort of more than 90 different subjects was used. Donor age, sex, ethnicity and CMV serostatus were compiled alongside the repertoire data. High-throughput TCR immunosequencing, statistical association of individual TCRs with disease status, and machine learning were combined to predict cytomegalovirus infection status. Of the approximately 400 genotyped donors, 65% to 90% were placed in the genetic ancestry cluster associated with self-reported Caucasian donors. A later analysis re-examined previously published TCR beta repertoires from 610 or so donors and added high-resolution HLA genotyping to investigate patterns of TCR occurrence. In the later analysis, no new phenotypic data were used to find candidate immune exposures; instead, reliance was placed on TCR beta sequences and their occurrence across donors. Among 350 to 400 genotyped donors of the cohort, an average of approximately 240,000 unique TCR beta nucleotide sequences were sequenced per donor, 15% to 20% of them non-productive. The T cell repertoires of several hundred subjects were profiled by immunosequencing and related to cytomegalovirus serostatus. A later genetic analysis used genome-wide SNP genotypes for about three fifths of the 666 donors, treating that subset as a discovery cohort. Approximately 310 gigabases of sequencing data and 70 million to 85 million unique TCR sequences were included in an early release covering roughly 700 HLA-typed donors. The number of typed donors differed by locus: 629-630 for A, B, C, DRB1 and DQB1; approximately 540 for DQA1; 606 for DPA1; and some 470 for DPB1. The aim of the study was to test whether cataloging public T cell receptors could identify signatures of past pathogen exposure. All discovery cohort repertoires had been generated on a single sequencing platform. Both class I and class II loci were covered by HLA typing, at four-digit resolution.

The cohort was made up of about 670 healthy bone marrow donors. At the time of sampling, every cohort member was nominally healthy, though immune exposures that went unrecorded were likely present. The donor was CMV seropositive and was included in the group of approximately 310 seropositive cohort members. A peripheral blood sample was collected from each donor, and TCR beta sequencing was performed on peripheral blood mononuclear cells. The Qiagen DNeasy Blood Extraction Kit was used to extract genomic DNA from the blood cell samples. For this clone: Which antigen it targets is not known. No base qualities exist here, and no much larger clone lies one base off it.

The paper as a whole reports these results and caveats: The classifier was reported to diagnose cytomegalovirus status with high specificity and sensitivity in both the original and validation cohorts. Immune exposure information for the cohort was limited to CMV serostatus. A cluster of highly shared sequence variants was judged likely to represent a technical artifact of the sequencing pipeline. The presence/absence analyses assumed that sequencing depth was roughly uniform across donors, and that assumption may not be true. In a later analysis, the rate of TCR association differed among HLA loci, with DRB1 alleles having the most associated TCRs and HLA-C alleles having the fewest. The study listed 150 to 200 TCR beta chains as associated with cytomegalovirus. According to a later genetic analysis, donors in an Asian-associated ancestry cluster had fewer N-insertions in productive TCRs than the approximately 690-donor mean. In this cohort, only TCR beta chains were sequenced, and detectable features were limited by the absence of alpha or paired-chain data. Because HLA typing was missing for some donors at each locus, association tests included only the typed subset. Specific HLA alleles were associated with 15,000 to 20,000 TCR beta sequences at a false discovery rate of 0.05 in a later analysis. The earlier analysis of a few hundred of the donors excluded some 15 rarely observed V segments, including chromosome 9 orphons, because counts were too low. In a later analysis, HLA-associated TCR beta chains showed more clonal expansion and lower generation probabilities than non-associated chains that were equally common. According to a later analysis, parvovirus B19, influenza, CMV and Epstein-Barr virus appeared linked to several top co-occurrence clusters. An association between a missense DCLRE1C variant and V-gene and J-gene trimming of TCR beta chains was found in a later genetic analysis and replicated in an independent cohort. An earlier analysis of some 590 of the donors showed that most TCR beta V segments appeared in productive rearrangements either about 87% or about 30% of the time, which broadly matched IMGT annotations. Linkage disequilibrium might explain the correlated functional status among segregating V segments, but an unknown experimental factor could not be excluded. While some public TCRs were present in many individuals, most TCR sequences turned up only very rarely across donors. Most CMV-associated TCR beta chains appeared to be HLA-restricted in a later analysis, and the HLA associations seemed to be driven largely by CMV exposure. In vitro tests confirmed that a few of the cytomegalovirus-associated TCR beta chains recognize cytomegalovirus antigens. A further reported finding was that TCR beta sequences accurately predicted the HLA-A and HLA-B alleles for most subjects in the first cohort. When HLA alleles, especially DR and DQ, strongly co-occurred, TCR associations were difficult to assign to individual alleles. The authors suggested that the approach could potentially be generalized to other disease states and immunological phenotypes. Some IMGT-functional V segments, including TRBV6-2 and TRBV6-3, could not be told apart with the 87-base-pair reads, so those segments were excluded.

The germline V gene gives CDR1 as SGHRS and CDR2 as YFSETQ. At the junction V is shortened by 0 bases and J by 4 bases, with 10 bases in between. Measured from the cysteine to the phenylalanine, the CDR3 is 14 residues long. The sequence is cut down to CDR3 DNA, 42 bases in frame from base 1. The library was produced with the immunoSEQ multiplex PCR assay. The multiplex PCR relied on a mix of 60 forward primers for TCR Vbeta segments and 13 reverse primers for TCR Jbeta segments. A multiplex PCR assay on genomic DNA amplified the CDR3 region of rearranged TCR beta genes. On the Illumina HiSeq System, the amplified TCR beta libraries were sequenced as 87-base-pair reads. The published analysis was carried out like this. In a later analysis, 70 million to 95 million unique TCR beta chains were counted across the 650 to 700 repertoires, and approximately 11 million of these chains were shared by at least two donors. Raw reads were error-corrected and collapsed into unique sequences with a nearest-neighbor algorithm that merged closely related sequences to remove PCR and sequencing errors. To assign V, D and J gene segments, CDR3 sequences were aligned to IMGT reference sequences. Each retained sequence needed at least a six-nucleotide match to both a V gene segment and a J gene segment. Rearrangements were classified as productive when the CDR3 lacked stop codons and remained in frame with V and J, and all other rearrangements were classified as non-productive. CDR3 was defined according to IMGT convention as the region running from the second conserved V-encoded cysteine to the conserved J-encoded phenylalanine. The earlier analysis of some 580 of the donors excluded any sequence lacking an unambiguous match to a single V gene segment. In an earlier analysis of approximately 550 of the donors, V segments were called functional above 56.7% productive rearrangements and were called segregating when the between-donor standard deviation exceeded 5%. A statistical classification framework was built for diagnosing cytomegalovirus status from the catalog of TCR beta chain sequences. In a later analysis, TCR nucleotide sequences were compared against IMGT/GENE-DB human TR gene sequences so that V and J genes could be assigned. A later analysis assigned CDR3 sequences and most-parsimonious VDJ recombination scenarios with the TCRdist pipeline. A later analysis defined each TCR beta chain by its CDR3 amino acid sequence plus V-gene family, and excluded reads lacking a unique V-gene family. In a later analysis, 450 to 600 highly shared, low-generation-probability nucleotide sequences were removed to address suspected cross-contamination and a sequencing artifact. A later analysis calculated a clonal expansion index for each public chain from normalized within-repertoire ranks of inferred template counts. In a later analysis, generation probabilities were computed using a VDJ recombination model fitted to out-of-frame rearrangements, and the results were checked against IGoR. Hypergeometric tests were used in a later analysis to score TCR-TCR, TCR-HLA and TCR-CMV co-occurrence, with a repertoire-size bias correction applied to the TCR pairs. In a later analysis, false discovery rates were estimated by permuting HLA or CMV assignments 20 times. In a later analysis, co-occurring TCRs were grouped using DBSCAN, with TCRdist sequence similarity added in when clustering inside HLA-allele-positive subsets. Repertoires with fewer than 30,000 or more than 120,000 public chains, plus five repertoires with anomalous nucleotide sharing, were excluded from co-occurrence clustering. TCRdb obtained this table from immuneACCESS and retained in-frame rearrangements with V and J assigned. These tables miss some clones; where compared with another copy, unresolved V genes account for less than half of the shortfall, and the remainder is unexplained. V and J calls and clone size are as listed in that table; D and trimming were resolved from the DNA. The sample profile shows under 250,000 clones; 81% of them were found once. Less than 8.5% of the sample is held by the ten biggest clonotypes.

The origin of this receptor is an older woman in good health and CMV-seropositive. The sample comprised PBMCs. The sequence is built from TRBV5-1 and TRBJ2-5; the D gene is perhaps TRBD2, on 5 matching bases. Read as DNA, the sequence is TGCGCCAGCAGCTTGGGGGAGTGGGGAGAGACCCAGTACTTC. Translation gives CASSLGEWGETQYF. When the CDR3 is completed using the reference TRBV5-1 and TRBJ2-5 genes on either side, the full variable domain is KAGVTQTPRYLIKTRGQQVTLSCSPISGHRSVSWYQQTPGQGLQFLFEYFSETQRNKGNFPGRFSGRQFSNSRSEMNVSTLELGDSALYLCASSLGEWGETQYFGPGTRLLVL.